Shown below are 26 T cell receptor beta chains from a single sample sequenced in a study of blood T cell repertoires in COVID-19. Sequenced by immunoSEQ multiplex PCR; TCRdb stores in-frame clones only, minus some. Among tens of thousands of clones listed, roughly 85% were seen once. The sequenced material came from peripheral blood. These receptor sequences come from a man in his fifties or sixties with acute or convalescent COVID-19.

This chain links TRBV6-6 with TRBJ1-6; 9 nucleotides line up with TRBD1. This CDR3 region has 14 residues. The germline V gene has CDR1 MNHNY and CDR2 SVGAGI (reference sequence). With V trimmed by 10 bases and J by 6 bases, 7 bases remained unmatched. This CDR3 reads CATTGGAGNSPLHF. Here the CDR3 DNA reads TGTGCCACCACAGGGGGCGCAGGTAATTCACCCCTCCACTTT.

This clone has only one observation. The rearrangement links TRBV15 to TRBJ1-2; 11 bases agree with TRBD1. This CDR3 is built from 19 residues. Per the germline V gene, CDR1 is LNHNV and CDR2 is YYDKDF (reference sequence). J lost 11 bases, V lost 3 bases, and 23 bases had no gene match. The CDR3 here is CATSSTVPSGTGGLGRYTF. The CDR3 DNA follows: TGTGCCACCAGCAGTACGGTTCCAAGCGGGACAGGGGGACTTGGGCGATACACCTTC.

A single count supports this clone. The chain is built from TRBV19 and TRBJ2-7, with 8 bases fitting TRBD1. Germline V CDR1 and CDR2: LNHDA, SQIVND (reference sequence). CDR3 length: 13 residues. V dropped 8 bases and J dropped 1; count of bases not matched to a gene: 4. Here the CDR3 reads CASGRTGSYEQYF. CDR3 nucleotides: TGTGCCAGTGGTCGGACAGGGTCCTACGAGCAGTACTTC.

The CDR3 DNA reads TGTGCCAGCTCATCGGACAGGACATCTGGAAACACCATATATTTT. The encoded protein is CASSSDRTSGNTIYF. The J gene is TRBJ1-3, the V gene TRBV18, with 7 bases that match TRBD1. Germline CDR1 reads KGHSH; CDR2 reads LQKENI. CDR3 size: 15 residues. With 5 bases clipped from V and 1 base from J, the junction kept 5 bases outside the gene matches.

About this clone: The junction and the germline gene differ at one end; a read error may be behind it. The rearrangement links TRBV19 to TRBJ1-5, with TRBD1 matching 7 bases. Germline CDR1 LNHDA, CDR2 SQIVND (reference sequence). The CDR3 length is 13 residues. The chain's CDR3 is CASSIGGAQPQHF. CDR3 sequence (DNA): TGTGCCAGTAGCATAGGGGGCGCTCAGCCCCAGCATTTT.

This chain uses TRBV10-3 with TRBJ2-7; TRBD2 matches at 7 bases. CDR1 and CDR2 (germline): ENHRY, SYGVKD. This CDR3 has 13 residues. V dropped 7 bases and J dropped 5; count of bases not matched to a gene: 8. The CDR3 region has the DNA TGTGCCATCAATCCCGGCGGGAGTGACGAGCAGTACTTC. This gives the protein CAINPGGSDEQYF.

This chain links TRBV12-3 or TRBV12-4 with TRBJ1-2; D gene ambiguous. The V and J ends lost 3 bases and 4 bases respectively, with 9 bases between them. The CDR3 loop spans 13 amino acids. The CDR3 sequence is CASSFLEGYGYTF. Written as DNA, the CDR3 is TGTGCCAGCAGTTTTTTGGAGGGCTATGGCTACACCTTC.

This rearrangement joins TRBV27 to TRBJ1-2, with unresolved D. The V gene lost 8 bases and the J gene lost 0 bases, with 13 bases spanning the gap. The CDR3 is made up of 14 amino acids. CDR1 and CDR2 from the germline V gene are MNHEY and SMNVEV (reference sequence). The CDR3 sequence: CASSSGRANYGYTF. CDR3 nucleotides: TGTGCCAGCTCCAGTGGGAGGGCTAACTATGGCTACACCTTC.

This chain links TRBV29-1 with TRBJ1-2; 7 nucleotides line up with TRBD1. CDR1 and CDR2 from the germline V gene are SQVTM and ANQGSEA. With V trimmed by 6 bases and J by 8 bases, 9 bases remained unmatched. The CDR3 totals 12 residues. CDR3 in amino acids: CSVNRGVGGYTF. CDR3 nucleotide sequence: TGCAGCGTCAACAGGGGAGTGGGGGGCTACACCTTC.

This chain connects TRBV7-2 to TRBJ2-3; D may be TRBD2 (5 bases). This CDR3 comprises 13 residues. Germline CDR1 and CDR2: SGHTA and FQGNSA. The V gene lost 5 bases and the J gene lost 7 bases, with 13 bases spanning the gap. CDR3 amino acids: CASSISSSHTQYF. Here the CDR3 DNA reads TGTGCCAGCAGCATCTCTAGCAGTCATACGCAGTATTTT.

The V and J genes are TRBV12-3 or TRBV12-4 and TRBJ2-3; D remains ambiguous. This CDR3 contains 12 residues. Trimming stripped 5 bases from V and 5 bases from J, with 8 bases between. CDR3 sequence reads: CASSPTRDTQYF. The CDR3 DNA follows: TGTGCCAGCAGTCCCACCAGAGATACGCAGTATTTT.

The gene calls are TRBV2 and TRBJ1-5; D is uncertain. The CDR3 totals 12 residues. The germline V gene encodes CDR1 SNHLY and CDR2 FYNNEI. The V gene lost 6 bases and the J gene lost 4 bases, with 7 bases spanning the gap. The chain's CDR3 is CASRAGNQPQHF. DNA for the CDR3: TGTGCCAGCAGAGCGGGGAATCAGCCCCAGCATTTT.

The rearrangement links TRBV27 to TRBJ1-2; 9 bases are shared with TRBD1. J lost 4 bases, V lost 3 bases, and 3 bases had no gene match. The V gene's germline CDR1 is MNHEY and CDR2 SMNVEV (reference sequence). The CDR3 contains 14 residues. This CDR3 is CASSFKDRGYGYTF. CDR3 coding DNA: TGTGCCAGCAGTTTTAAGGACAGGGGCTATGGCTACACCTTC.

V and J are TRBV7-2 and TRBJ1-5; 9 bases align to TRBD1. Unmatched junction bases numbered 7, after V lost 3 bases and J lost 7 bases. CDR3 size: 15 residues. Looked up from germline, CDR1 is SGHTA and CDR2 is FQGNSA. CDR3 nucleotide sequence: TGTGCCAGCAGCTTGAGGACAGGGGAAGAACAGCCCCAGCATTTT. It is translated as CASSLRTGEEQPQHF.

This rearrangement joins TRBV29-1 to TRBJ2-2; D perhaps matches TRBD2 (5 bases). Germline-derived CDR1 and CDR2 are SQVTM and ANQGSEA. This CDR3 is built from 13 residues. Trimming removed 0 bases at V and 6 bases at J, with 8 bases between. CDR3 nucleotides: TGCAGCGTTGAAGACGGGGTTCCCGGGGAGCTGTTTTTT. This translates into CSVEDGVPGELFF.

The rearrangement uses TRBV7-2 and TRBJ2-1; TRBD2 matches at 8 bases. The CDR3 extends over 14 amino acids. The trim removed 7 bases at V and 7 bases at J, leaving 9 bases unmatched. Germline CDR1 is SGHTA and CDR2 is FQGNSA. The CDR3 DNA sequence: TGTGCCAGCACCCGGGGGGGGGCCGAGAATGAGCAGTTCTTC. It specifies CASTRGGAENEQFF.

CDR3 coding DNA: TGTGCCAGCAGTGACACAGGTTTCTATGGCTACACCTTC. Amino acids: CASSDTGFYGYTF. This sequence joins TRBV12-3 or TRBV12-4 and TRBJ1-2; D possibly corresponds to TRBD1 (5 bases). V was trimmed by 5 bases and J by 4 bases, leaving 11 bases between them. This CDR3 spans 13 amino acids.

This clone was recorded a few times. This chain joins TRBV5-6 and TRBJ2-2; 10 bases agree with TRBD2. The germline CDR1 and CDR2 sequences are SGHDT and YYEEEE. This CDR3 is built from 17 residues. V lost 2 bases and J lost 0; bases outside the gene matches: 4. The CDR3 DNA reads TGTGCCAGCAGCTTTACTAGCGGGGTCTCGAACACCGGGGAGCTGTTTTTT. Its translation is CASSFTSGVSNTGELFF.

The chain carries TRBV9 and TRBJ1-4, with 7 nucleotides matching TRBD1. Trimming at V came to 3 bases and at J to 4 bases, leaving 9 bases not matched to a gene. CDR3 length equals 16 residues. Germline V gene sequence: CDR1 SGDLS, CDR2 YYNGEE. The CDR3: CASSAGTVGHNEKLFF. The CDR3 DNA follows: TGTGCCAGCAGCGCCGGGACAGTGGGGCATAATGAAAAACTGTTTTTT.

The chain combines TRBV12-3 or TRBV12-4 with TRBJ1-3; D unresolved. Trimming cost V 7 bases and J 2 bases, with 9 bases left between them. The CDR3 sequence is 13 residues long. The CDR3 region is CASTPGAGNTIYF. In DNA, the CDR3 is TGTGCCAGCACCCCGGGAGCTGGAAACACCATATATTTT.

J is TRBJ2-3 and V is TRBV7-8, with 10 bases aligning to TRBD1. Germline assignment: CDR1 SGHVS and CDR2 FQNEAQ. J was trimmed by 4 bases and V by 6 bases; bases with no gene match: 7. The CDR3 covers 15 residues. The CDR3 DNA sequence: TGTGCCAGCAGGTTGACAGGGGGCGCCGCAGATACGCAGTATTTT. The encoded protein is CASRLTGGAADTQYF.

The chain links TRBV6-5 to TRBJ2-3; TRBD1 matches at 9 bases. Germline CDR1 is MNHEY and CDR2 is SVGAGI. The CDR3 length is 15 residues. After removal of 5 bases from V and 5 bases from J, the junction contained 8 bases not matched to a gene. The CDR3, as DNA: TGTGCCAGCAGTCCCGGGACAGGGTCATTAGATACGCAGTATTTT. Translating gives CASSPGTGSLDTQYF.

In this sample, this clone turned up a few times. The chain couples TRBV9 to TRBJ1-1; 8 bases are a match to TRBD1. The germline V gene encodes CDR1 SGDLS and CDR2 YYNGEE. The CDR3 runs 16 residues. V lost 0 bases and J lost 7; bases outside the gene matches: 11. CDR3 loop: CASSVAAYQGASEAFF. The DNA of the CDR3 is TGTGCCAGCAGCGTAGCCGCTTACCAGGGGGCAAGTGAAGCTTTCTTT.

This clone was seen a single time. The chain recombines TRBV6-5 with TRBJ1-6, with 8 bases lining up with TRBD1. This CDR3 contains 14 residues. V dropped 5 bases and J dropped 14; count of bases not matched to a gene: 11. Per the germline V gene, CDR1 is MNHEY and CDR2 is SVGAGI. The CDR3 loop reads CASSPGTGKGTLHF. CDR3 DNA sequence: TGTGCCAGCAGTCCAGGGACAGGAAAAGGGACCCTCCACTTT.

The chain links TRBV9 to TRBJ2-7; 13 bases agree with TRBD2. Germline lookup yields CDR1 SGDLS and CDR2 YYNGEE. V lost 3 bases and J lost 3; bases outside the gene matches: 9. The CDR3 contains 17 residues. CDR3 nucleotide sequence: TGTGCCAGCAGCGACTGGGGACTAGCGGGGAGCCACTACGAGCAGTACTTC. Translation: CASSDWGLAGSHYEQYF.

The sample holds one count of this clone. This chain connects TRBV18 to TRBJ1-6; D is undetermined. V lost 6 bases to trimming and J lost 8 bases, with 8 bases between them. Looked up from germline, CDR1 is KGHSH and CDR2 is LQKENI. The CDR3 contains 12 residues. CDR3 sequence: CASSDSDSPLHF. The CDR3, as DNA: TGTGCCAGCTCTGACTCGGATTCACCCCTCCACTTT.